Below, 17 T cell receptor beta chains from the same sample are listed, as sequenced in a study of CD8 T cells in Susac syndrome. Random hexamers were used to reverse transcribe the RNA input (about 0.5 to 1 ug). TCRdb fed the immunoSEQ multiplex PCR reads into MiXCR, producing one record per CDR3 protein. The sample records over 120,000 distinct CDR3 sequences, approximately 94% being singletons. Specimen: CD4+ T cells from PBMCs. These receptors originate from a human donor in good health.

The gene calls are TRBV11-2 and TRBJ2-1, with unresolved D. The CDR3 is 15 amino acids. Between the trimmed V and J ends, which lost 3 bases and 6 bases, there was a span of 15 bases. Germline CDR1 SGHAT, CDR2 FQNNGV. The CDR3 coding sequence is TGTGCCAGCAGCTTTGGGCTAGAGAGGTTCAATGAGCAGTTCTTC. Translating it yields CASSFGLERFNEQFF.

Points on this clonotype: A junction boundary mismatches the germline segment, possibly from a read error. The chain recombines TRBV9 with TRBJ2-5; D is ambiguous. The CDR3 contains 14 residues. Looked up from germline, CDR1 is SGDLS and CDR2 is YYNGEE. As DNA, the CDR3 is TGTGCCAGCAACGTAGGGCGGATCCAAGAGACCCAGTACTTC. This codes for CASNVGRIQETQYF.

The CDR3 spells CSAQYNEQFF. The DNA for the CDR3 is TGCAGTGCGCAATACAATGAGCAGTTCTTC. The chain has TRBV20-1 and TRBJ2-1; D remains ambiguous. Germline V CDR1 and CDR2: DFQATT, SNEGSKA (reference sequence). V lost 6 bases and J 4 bases, leaving 4 bases between the germline ends. The CDR3 extends over 10 amino acids.

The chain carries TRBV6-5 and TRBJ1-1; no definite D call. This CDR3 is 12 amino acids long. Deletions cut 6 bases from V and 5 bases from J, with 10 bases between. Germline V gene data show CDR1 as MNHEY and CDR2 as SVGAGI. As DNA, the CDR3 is TGTGCCAGCAGGCGAAGCTCAACTGAAGCTTTCTTT. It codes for CASRRSSTEAFF.

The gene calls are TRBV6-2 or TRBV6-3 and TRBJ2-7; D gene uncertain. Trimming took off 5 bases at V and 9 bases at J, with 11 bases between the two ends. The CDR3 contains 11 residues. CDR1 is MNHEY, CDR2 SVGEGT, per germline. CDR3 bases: TGTGCCAGCAGTAGGAGCTTCGGGCAGTACTTC. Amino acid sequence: CASSRSFGQYF.

The CDR3 DNA reads TGTGCCAGTAGTACCCGGACAAGAGAATATGGCTACACCTTC. Encoded protein: CASSTRTREYGYTF. V usage is TRBV19 and J usage is TRBJ1-2, with TRBD1 as a possible D gene (5 bases). The V end was cut by 4 bases, the J end by 5 bases, with 14 bases between. The CDR3 totals 14 residues. The germline V gene encodes CDR1 LNHDA and CDR2 SQIVND (reference sequence).

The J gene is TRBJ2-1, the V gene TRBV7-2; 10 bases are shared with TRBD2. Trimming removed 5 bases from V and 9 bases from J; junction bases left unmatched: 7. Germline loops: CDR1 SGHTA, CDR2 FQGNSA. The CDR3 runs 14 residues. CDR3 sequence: CASSPSGSSPEQFF. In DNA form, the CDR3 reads TGTGCCAGCAGCCCTAGCGGGAGTTCCCCTGAGCAGTTCTTC.

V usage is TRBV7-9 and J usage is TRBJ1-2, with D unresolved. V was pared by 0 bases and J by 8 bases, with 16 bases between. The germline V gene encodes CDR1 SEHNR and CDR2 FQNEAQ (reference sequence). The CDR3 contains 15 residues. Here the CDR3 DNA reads TGTGCCAGCAGCTTAGCGATGACACCCGCTGAAGGCTACACCTTC. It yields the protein CASSLAMTPAEGYTF.

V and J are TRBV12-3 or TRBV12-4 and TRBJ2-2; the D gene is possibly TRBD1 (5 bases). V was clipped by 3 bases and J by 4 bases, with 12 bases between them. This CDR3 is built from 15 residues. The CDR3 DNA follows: TGTGCCAGCAGTTTTCAAAGACAGACCACCGGGGAGCTGTTTTTT. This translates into CASSFQRQTTGELFF.

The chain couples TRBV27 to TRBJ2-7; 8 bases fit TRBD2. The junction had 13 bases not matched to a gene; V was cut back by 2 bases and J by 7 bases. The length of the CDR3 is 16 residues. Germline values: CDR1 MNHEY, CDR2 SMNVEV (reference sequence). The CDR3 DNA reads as TGTGCCAGCAGTTTAGGGCCTGACGGGAGGGCAGAAGAGCAGTACTTC. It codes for CASSLGPDGRAEEQYF.

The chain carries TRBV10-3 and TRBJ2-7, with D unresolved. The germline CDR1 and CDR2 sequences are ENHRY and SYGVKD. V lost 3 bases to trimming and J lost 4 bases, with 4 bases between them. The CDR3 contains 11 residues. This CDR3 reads CAISDGYEQYF. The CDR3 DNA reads TGTGCCATCAGTGACGGGTACGAGCAGTACTTC.

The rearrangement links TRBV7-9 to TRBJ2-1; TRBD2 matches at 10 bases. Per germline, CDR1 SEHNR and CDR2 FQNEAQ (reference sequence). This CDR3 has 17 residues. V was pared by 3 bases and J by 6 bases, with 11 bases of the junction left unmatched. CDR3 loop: CASSFKLAGGLGNEQFF. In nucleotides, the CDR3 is TGTGCCAGCAGCTTTAAATTAGCGGGAGGTCTCGGCAATGAGCAGTTCTTC.

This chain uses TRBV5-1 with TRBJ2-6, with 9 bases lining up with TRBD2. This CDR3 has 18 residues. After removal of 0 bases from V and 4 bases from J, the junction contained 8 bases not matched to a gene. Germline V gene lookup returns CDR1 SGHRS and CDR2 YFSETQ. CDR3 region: CASSLALAGKGGANVLTF. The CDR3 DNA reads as TGCGCCAGCAGCTTGGCCCTAGCGGGGAAGGGAGGGGCCAACGTCCTGACTTTC.

The DNA for the CDR3 is TGTGCCAGCAGTCCCATCACAGGGGCCGACTATGGCTACACCTTC. Protein: CASSPITGADYGYTF. V gene TRBV27 combines with J gene TRBJ1-2; 7 positions match TRBD1. The germline V gene encodes CDR1 MNHEY and CDR2 SMNVEV (reference sequence). This CDR3 is 15 amino acids long. V gave up 5 bases and J gave up 3 bases; unmatched junction bases: 9.

The DNA of the CDR3 is TGTGCCAGCAGCCTAACTAGCGGGAGGGCTACCGGGGAGCTGTTTTTT. Translated, it gives CASSLTSGRATGELFF. The rearrangement links TRBV11-2 to TRBJ2-2; 13 bases are a match to TRBD2. J gave up 5 bases and V 5 bases, and 5 bases lay outside the gene matches. The CDR3 is made up of 16 amino acids. Germline V gives CDR1 SGHAT, CDR2 FQNNGV.

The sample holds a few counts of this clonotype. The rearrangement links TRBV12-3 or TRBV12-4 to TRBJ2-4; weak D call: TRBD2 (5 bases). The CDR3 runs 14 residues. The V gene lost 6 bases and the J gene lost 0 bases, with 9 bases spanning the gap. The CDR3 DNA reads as TGTGCCAGCAGCCCCGGAGGAGCCAAAAACATTCAGTACTTC. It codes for CASSPGGAKNIQYF.

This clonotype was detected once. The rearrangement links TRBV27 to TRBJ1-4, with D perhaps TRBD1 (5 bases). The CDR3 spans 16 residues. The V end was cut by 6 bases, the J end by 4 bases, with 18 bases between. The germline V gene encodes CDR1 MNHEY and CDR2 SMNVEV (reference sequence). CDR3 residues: CASSPRGGRNNEKLFF. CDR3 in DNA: TGTGCCAGCAGCCCGAGGGGCGGACGGAATAATGAAAAACTGTTTTTT.